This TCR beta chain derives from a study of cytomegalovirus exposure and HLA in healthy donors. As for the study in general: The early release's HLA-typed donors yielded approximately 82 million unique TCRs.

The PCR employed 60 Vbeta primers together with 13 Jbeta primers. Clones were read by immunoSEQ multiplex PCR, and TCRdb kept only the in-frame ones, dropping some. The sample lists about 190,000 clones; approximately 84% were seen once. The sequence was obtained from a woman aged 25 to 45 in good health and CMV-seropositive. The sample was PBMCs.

The CDR3 DNA is TGCGCCAGCAGCCAAGAGCGGATACTAACAGATACGCAGTATTTT. Translated: CASSQERILTDTQYF. The chain recombines TRBV5-1 with TRBJ2-3, with D perhaps matching TRBD2 (5 bases). CDR3 length: 15 residues. V lost 4 bases and J 3 bases, leaving 15 bases between the germline ends. Germline CDR1 and CDR2: SGHRS and YFSETQ.